The 6 T cell receptor beta chains given below trace back to one sample, sequenced in a study of human T cells and chemical hapten exposure. Unfractionated whole blood was the source of the extracted total RNA. Within the library, unique molecular identifiers were attached to each individual cDNA molecule. TCRdb re-called the reads through MiXCR, storing one row per CDR3 protein. This sample has around 120,000 distinct CDR3 sequences, with over 7% found just once. Sequences were obtained from whole blood. The receptor set was obtained from a human donor in good health. Some clones in this sample may be carry-over from other donors' samples.

Many counts were recorded for this clonotype. The J gene is TRBJ2-3, the V gene TRBV10-3; the D is unclear. Germline-derived CDR1 and CDR2 are ENHRY and SYGVKD. The CDR3 covers 12 residues. V lost 0 bases to trimming and J lost 6 bases, with 4 bases between them. The CDR3 protein is CAISESWDTQYF. CDR3 nucleotide sequence: TGTGCCATCAGTGAGTCGTGGGATACGCAGTATTTT.

The chain uses TRBV7-9 and TRBJ2-1, with D hard to call. Germline loops: CDR1 SEHNR, CDR2 FQNEAQ (reference sequence). The CDR3 totals 12 residues. Trimming took off 1 base at V and 9 bases at J, with 7 bases between the two ends. CDR3 loop: CASSLGFAEQFF. The CDR3 DNA is TGTGCCAGCAGCTTAGGTTTTGCTGAGCAGTTCTTC.

This clonotype was observed a few times. The rearrangement links TRBV14 to TRBJ2-5; D might be TRBD1 or TRBD2, each matching 5 bases. Germline lookup yields CDR1 SGHDN and CDR2 FVKESK. Trimming shortened V by 4 bases and J by 1 base, and 13 bases separated the two germline ends. The CDR3 covers 15 residues. CDR3 in DNA: TGTGCCAGCAGCCGGGACGGAACGATCCAAGAGACCCAGTACTTC. Amino acids: CASSRDGTIQETQYF.

The table lists this clonotype with a few counts. The chain combines TRBV27 with TRBJ2-1, with D tentatively TRBD1 or TRBD2 (5 bases each). The V gene lost 5 bases and the J gene lost 5 bases, with 16 bases spanning the gap. The CDR3 extends over 15 amino acids. Germline loops: CDR1 MNHEY, CDR2 SMNVEV (reference sequence). CDR3 sequence: CASSLTPGTHNEQFF. As DNA, the CDR3 is TGTGCCAGCAGTCTTACTCCCGGGACCCACAATGAGCAGTTCTTC.

This clonotype was detected many times. The rearrangement links TRBV4-1 to TRBJ1-1; unclear D gene. The CDR3 loop spans 18 amino acids. The germline V gene encodes CDR1 MGHRA and CDR2 YSYEKL. V lost 0 bases to trimming and J lost 3 bases, with 20 bases between them. In nucleotides, the CDR3 is TGCGCCAGCAGCCAAGATTGGCAGGAAGCCTACTCTCACACTGAAGCTTTCTTT. Its translation is CASSQDWQEAYSHTEAFF.

This clonotype was seen many times. The rearrangement uses TRBV7-8 and TRBJ2-1, with D possibly being TRBD2 (6 bases). Germline V gene sequence: CDR1 SGHVS, CDR2 FQNEAQ. Trimming took off 5 bases at V and 4 bases at J, with 15 bases between the two ends. This CDR3 has 15 residues. CDR3 nucleotide sequence: TGTGCCAGCAGCGCTTTGTCGGCGGGGTACAATGAGCAGTTCTTC. This sequence encodes CASSALSAGYNEQFF.